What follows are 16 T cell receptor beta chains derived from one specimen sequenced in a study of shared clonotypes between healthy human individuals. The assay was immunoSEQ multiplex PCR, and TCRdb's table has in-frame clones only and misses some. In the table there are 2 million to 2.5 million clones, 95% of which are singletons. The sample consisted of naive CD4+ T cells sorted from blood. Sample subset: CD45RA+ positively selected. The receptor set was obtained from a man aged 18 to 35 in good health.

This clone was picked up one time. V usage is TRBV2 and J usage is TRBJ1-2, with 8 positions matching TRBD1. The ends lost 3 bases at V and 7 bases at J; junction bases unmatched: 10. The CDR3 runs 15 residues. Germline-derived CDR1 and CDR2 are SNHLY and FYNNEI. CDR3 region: CASSDRQGASIGYTF. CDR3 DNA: TGTGCCAGCAGTGACCGGCAGGGGGCTTCTATTGGCTACACCTTC.

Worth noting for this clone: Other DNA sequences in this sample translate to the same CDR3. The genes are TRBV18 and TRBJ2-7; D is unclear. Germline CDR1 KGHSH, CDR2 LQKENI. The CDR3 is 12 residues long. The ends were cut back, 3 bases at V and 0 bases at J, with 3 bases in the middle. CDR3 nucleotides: TGTGCCAGCTCACCCTTCTCCTACGAGCAGTACTTC. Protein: CASSPFSYEQYF.

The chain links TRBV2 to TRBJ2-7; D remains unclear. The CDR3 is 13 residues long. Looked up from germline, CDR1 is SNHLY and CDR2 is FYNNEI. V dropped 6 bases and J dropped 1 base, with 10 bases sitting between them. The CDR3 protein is CASSLDASYEQYF. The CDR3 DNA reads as TGTGCCAGCAGCCTGGACGCTTCCTACGAGCAGTACTTC.

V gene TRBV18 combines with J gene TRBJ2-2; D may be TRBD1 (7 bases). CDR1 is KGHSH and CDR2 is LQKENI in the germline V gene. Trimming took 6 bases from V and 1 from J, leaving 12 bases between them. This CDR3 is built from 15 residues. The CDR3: CASSRQGGNTGELFF. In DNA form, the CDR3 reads TGTGCCAGCTCGCGACAGGGAGGGAACACCGGGGAGCTGTTTTTT.

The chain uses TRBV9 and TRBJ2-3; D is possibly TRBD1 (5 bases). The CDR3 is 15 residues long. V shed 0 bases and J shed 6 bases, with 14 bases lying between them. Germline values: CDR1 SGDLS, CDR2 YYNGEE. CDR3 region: CASSVEAGPRDTQYF. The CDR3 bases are TGTGCCAGCAGCGTAGAGGCAGGGCCCAGGGATACGCAGTATTTT.

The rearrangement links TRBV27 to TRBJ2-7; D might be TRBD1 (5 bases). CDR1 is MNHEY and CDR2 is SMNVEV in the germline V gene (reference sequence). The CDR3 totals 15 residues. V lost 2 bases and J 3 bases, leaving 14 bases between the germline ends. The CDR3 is CASSLTPGANYEQYF. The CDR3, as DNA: TGTGCCAGCAGTTTAACCCCTGGGGCAAACTACGAGCAGTACTTC.

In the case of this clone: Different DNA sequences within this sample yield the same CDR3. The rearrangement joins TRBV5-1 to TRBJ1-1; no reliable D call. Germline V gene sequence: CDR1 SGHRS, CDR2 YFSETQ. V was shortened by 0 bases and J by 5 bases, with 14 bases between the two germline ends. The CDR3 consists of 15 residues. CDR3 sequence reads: CASSLAVGGGTEAFF. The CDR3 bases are TGCGCCAGCAGCTTGGCGGTGGGAGGCGGTACTGAAGCTTTCTTT.

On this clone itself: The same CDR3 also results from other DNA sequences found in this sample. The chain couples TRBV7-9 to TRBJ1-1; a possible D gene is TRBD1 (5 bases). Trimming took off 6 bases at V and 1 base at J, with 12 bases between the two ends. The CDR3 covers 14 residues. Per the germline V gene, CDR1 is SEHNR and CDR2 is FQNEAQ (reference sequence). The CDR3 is CASSFGGGNTEAFF. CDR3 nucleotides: TGTGCCAGCAGTTTCGGGGGTGGGAACACTGAAGCTTTCTTT.

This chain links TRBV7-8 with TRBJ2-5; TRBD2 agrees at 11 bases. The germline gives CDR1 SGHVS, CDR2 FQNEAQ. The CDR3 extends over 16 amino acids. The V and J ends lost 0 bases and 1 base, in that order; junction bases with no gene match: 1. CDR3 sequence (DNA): TGTGCCAGCAGCTTAGCAGGGACTAGCGGCCAAGAGACCCAGTACTTC. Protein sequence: CASSLAGTSGQETQYF. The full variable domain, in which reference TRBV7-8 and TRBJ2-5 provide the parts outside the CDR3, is GAGVSQSPRYKVAKRGQDVALRCDPISGHVSLFWYQQALGQGPEFLTYFQNEAQLDKSGLPSDRFFAERPEGSVSTLKIQRTQQEDSAVYLCASSLAGTSGQETQYFGPGTRLLVL.

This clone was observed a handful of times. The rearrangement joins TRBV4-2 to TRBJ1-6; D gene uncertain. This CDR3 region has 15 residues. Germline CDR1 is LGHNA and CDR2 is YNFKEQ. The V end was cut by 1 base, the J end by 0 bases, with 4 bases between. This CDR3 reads CASSQGFSYNSPLHF. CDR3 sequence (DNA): TGTGCCAGCAGCCAAGGGTTCTCCTATAATTCACCCCTCCACTTT.

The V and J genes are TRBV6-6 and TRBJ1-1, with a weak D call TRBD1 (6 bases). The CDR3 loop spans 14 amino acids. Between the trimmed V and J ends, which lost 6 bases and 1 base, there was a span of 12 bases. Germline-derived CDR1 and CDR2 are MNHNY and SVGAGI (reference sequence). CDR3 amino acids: CASRHRAQNTEAFF. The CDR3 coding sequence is TGTGCCAGCAGGCACAGGGCTCAGAACACTGAAGCTTTCTTT.

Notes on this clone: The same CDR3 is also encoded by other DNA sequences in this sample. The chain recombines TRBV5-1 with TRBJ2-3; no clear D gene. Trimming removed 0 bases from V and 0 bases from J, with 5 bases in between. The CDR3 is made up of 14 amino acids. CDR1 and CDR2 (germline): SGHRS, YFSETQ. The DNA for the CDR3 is TGCGCCAGCAGCTTGGTTAGCAGCACAGATACGCAGTATTTT. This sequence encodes CASSLVSSTDTQYF.

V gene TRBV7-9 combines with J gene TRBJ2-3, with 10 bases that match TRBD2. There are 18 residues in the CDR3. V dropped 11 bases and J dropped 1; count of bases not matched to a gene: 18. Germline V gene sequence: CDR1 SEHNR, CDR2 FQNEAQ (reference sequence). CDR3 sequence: CASPGLAGDQPRTDTQYF. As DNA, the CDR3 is TGTGCCTCCCCCGGGCTAGCGGGGGACCAACCTCGCACAGATACGCAGTATTTT.

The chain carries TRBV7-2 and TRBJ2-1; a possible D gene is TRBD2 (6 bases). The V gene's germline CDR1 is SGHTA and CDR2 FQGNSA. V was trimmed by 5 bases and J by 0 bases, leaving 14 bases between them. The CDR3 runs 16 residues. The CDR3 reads CASSRGGGNSYNEQFF. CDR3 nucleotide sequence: TGTGCCAGCAGCCGGGGTGGCGGGAACTCCTACAATGAGCAGTTCTTC.

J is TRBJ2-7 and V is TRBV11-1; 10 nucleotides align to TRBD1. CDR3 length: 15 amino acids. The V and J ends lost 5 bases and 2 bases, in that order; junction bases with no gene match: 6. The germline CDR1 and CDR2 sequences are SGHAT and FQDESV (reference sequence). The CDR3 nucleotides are TGTGCCAGCAGCCCCCGGGACAGGGGAACCTACGAGCAGTACTTC. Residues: CASSPRDRGTYEQYF.

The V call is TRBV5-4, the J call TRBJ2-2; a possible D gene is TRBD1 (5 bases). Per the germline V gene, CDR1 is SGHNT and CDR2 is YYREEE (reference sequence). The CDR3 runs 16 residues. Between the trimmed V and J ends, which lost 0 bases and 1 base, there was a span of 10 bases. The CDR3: CASSLAGSRNTGELFF. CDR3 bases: TGTGCCAGCAGCTTGGCAGGGTCAAGGAACACCGGGGAGCTGTTTTTT.